These 26 T cell receptor beta chains were sequenced from one sample in a study of OX40 agonist ivuxolimab in advanced cancers. Profiling relied on immunoSEQ multiplex PCR, and the TCRdb table lists in-frame clones only, not all of them. The data contain roughly 56,000 clones, 82% of them singletons. The starting material was CD4+ or CD8+ T cells sorted from blood, obtained in a trial of the OX40 agonist ivuxolimab. The receptors here all came from an adult with an advanced solid tumor such as melanoma, head and neck, liver or kidney cancer.

Concerning this clone itself: This same CDR3 is encoded by further DNA sequences in the sample. The CDR3 is CASSLGASYEQYF. The CDR3 coding sequence is TGTGCCAGTAGTTTGGGGGCCTCCTACGAGCAGTACTTC. The chain is built from TRBV19 and TRBJ2-7, with a weak D call TRBD1 (6 bases). CDR1 is LNHDA and CDR2 is SQIVND in the germline V gene (reference sequence). V was clipped by 5 bases and J by 0 bases, with 8 bases between them. The CDR3 covers 13 residues.

Only a few counts were recorded for this clone. The genes are TRBV16 and TRBJ2-3, with no clear D. Trimming cost V 3 bases and J 4 bases, with 5 bases left between them. The CDR3 is 12 residues long. Germline values: CDR1 KGHSY, CDR2 FQNENV. This chain's CDR3 is CASSHSPDTQYF. CDR3 nucleotide sequence: TGTGCCAGCAGCCATTCACCAGATACGCAGTATTTT.

The chain joins TRBV5-1 to TRBJ2-3; D is unresolved. CDR1 and CDR2 from the germline V gene are SGHRS and YFSETQ. V gave up 0 bases and J gave up 2 bases, with 7 bases separating them. The CDR3 covers 14 residues. The CDR3 bases are TGCGCCAGCAGCTTGGGACGGACCACAGATACGCAGTATTTT. Protein sequence: CASSLGRTTDTQYF.

This chain uses TRBV6-5 with TRBJ1-3, with 7 bases that match TRBD1. The germline gives CDR1 MNHEY, CDR2 SVGAGI. The CDR3 consists of 15 residues. J lost 6 bases, V lost 3 bases, and 8 bases had no gene match. The CDR3 DNA follows: TGTGCCAGCAGTTATGGAAGGGGGCAAAAAAACACCATATATTTT. Translating it yields CASSYGRGQKNTIYF.

Comments on this clone: Germline and junction disagree at one end, which may indicate a read error. The chain links TRBV7-7 to TRBJ2-7; a weak D match, TRBD2 (6 bases). CDR1 and CDR2 (germline): SSHAT, FNYEAQ (reference sequence). This CDR3 is 12 amino acids long. DNA for the CDR3: TGTGCTAGCAGTAACACCGGGGGCGAGCAGTACTTC. The encoded protein is CASSNTGGEQYF.

The V gene is TRBV30, the J gene TRBJ2-2, with TRBD2 matching 9 bases. The V gene end was trimmed by 4 bases and the J gene end by 6 bases; junction bases not matched to a gene: 9. Germline V CDR1 and CDR2: GTSNPN, SVGIG (reference sequence). The CDR3 extends over 15 amino acids. CDR3 coding DNA: TGTGCCTGGAATCGTGGCGGGGGGGCATCCGGGGAGCTGTTTTTT. Translated: CAWNRGGGASGELFF.

The chain joins TRBV7-6 to TRBJ1-5; 8 nucleotides align to TRBD1. Germline CDR1 and CDR2: SGHVS and FNYEAQ. V was clipped by 6 bases and J by 6 bases; unmatched bases: 7. The length of the CDR3 is 14 residues. The CDR3 is CASRRTGPSQPQHF. DNA for the CDR3: TGTGCCAGCAGGCGGACAGGGCCCAGTCAGCCCCAGCATTTT.

This clone was seen once. The gene calls are TRBV11-1 and TRBJ2-5; 8 bases are a match to TRBD2. The J call may be in error: the DNA end matches TRBJ2-7 better. Germline V gene data show CDR1 as SGHAT and CDR2 as FQDESV (reference sequence). CDR3 size: 16 residues. The CDR3 loop is CASSYPGRGVSYEQYF. CDR3 DNA sequence: TGTGCCAGCAGCTACCCGGGGCGGGGGGTCTCCTACGAGCAGTACTTC.

J is TRBJ1-2 and V is TRBV27, with unresolved D. The CDR3 totals 13 residues. The V gene's germline CDR1 is MNHEY and CDR2 SMNVEV (reference sequence). Trimming shortened V by 0 bases and J by 14 bases, and 16 bases separated the two germline ends. DNA for the CDR3: TGTGCCAGCAGTTTATCGAGAACCACGGGATGGACCTTC. Translating gives CASSLSRTTGWTF.

V and J are TRBV19 and TRBJ2-1; D is unclear. The CDR3 extends over 12 amino acids. V lost 3 bases and J 6 bases, leaving 6 bases between the germline ends. Germline lookup yields CDR1 LNHDA and CDR2 SQIVND (reference sequence). The CDR3 loop is CASSMVVNEQFF. The CDR3 DNA reads TGTGCCAGTAGTATGGTCGTCAATGAGCAGTTCTTC.

This rearrangement joins TRBV5-6 to TRBJ1-2, with 7 bases that match TRBD1. J was trimmed by 4 bases and V by 2 bases; bases with no gene match: 8. The CDR3 extends over 15 amino acids. From germline, CDR1 is SGHDT and CDR2 YYEEEE. CDR3 coding DNA: TGTGCCAGCAGCTTAAATGACAGGGAGAGCTATGGCTACACCTTC. This translates into CASSLNDRESYGYTF. Complete variable domain (other parts from reference TRBV5-6 and TRBJ1-2): DAGVTQSPTHLIKTRGQQVTLRCSPKSGHDTVSWYQQALGQGPQFIFQYYEEEERQRGNFPDRFSGHQFPNYSSELNVNALLLGDSALYLCASSLNDRESYGYTFGSGTRLTVV.

V and J are TRBV5-6 and TRBJ2-2; unclear D gene. The CDR3 is 12 amino acids. Germline values: CDR1 SGHDT, CDR2 YYEEEE. With 2 bases removed from V and 2 bases from J, the gap between germline ends came to 1 base. The CDR3 protein is CASSLNTGELFF. The CDR3 coding sequence is TGTGCCAGCAGCTTAAACACCGGGGAGCTGTTTTTT. Full variable domain (missing parts from reference TRBV5-6 and TRBJ2-2): DAGVTQSPTHLIKTRGQQVTLRCSPKSGHDTVSWYQQALGQGPQFIFQYYEEEERQRGNFPDRFSGHQFPNYSSELNVNALLLGDSALYLCASSLNTGELFFGEGSRLTVL.

The chain joins TRBV5-1 to TRBJ2-5; no clear D. The CDR3 runs 15 residues. V shed 3 bases and J shed 5 bases, with 17 bases lying between them. Germline V gene data show CDR1 as SGHRS and CDR2 as YFSETQ. CDR3 nucleotides: TGCGCCAGCAGCTCGTCCGGCCAAACCGGGGAGACCCAGTACTTC. It codes for CASSSSGQTGETQYF.

V usage is TRBV19 and J usage is TRBJ1-1; possibly TRBD1 for D (6 bases). The CDR3 sequence is 15 residues long. V was cut by 9 bases and J by 5 bases, with 22 bases left in between. The V gene's germline CDR1 is LNHDA and CDR2 SQIVND (reference sequence). CDR3: CASLNRVWGGTEAFF. CDR3 DNA sequence: TGTGCCAGCCTTAACAGGGTGTGGGGAGGTACTGAAGCTTTCTTT.

This chain connects TRBV7-2 to TRBJ2-1, with a weak D call TRBD1 (5 bases). V was pared by 3 bases and J by 0 bases, with 9 bases between. Germline V CDR1 and CDR2: SGHTA, FQGNSA. CDR3 length equals 15 residues. CDR3 coding DNA: TGTGCCAGCAGCTTGACAGTCCGCTCCTACAATGAGCAGTTCTTC. It specifies CASSLTVRSYNEQFF. Using reference TRBV7-2 and TRBJ2-1 for the parts outside the CDR3, the full variable domain is GAGVSQSPSNKVTEKGKDVELRCDPISGHTALYWYRQSLGQGLEFLIYFQGNSAPDKSGLPSDRFSAERTGGSVSTLTIQRTQQEDSAVYLCASSLTVRSYNEQFFGPGTRLTVL.

This chain links TRBV4-3 with TRBJ2-5; TRBD1 might be the D (5 bases). Germline lookup yields CDR1 LGHNA and CDR2 YSLEER. CDR3 length equals 15 residues. Between the trimmed V and J ends, which lost 4 bases and 6 bases, there was a span of 18 bases. CDR3 nucleotide sequence: TGCGCCAGCAGCCCCGTCACAGGATCTATCAAGACCCAGTACTTC. Its protein is CASSPVTGSIKTQYF.

V usage is TRBV29-1 and J usage is TRBJ1-5, with D possibly matching TRBD1 (6 bases). Germline CDR1 reads SQVTM; CDR2 reads ANQGSEA. Trimming took 1 base from V and 11 from J, leaving 18 bases between them. The CDR3 extends over 14 amino acids. The CDR3 spells CSVEGGGDGTTQHF. The CDR3 DNA sequence: TGCAGCGTTGAAGGGGGTGGGGACGGGACAACCCAGCATTTT.

The chain combines TRBV6-5 with TRBJ1-1; D is unresolved. Per the germline V gene, CDR1 is MNHEY and CDR2 is SVGAGI. The V gene lost 4 bases and the J gene lost 0 bases, with 15 bases spanning the gap. There are 16 residues in the CDR3. The chain's CDR3 is CASSSEFLSMNTEAFF. The CDR3 DNA is TGTGCCAGCAGTTCCGAATTCCTATCCATGAACACTGAAGCTTTCTTT.

The table lists this clone with a few counts. The gene calls are TRBV19 and TRBJ1-5; D gene ambiguous. V lost 0 bases, J lost 7 bases, and 13 bases lay in between. The CDR3 has 15 residues. Per germline, CDR1 LNHDA and CDR2 SQIVND (reference sequence). The CDR3 region has the DNA TGTGCCAGTAGTATAGAGGCAGGTCTGGGACAGCCCCAGCATTTT. It codes for CASSIEAGLGQPQHF.

V and J are TRBV6-1 and TRBJ2-1, with 7 bases fitting TRBD2. The V and J ends lost 2 bases and 16 bases, in that order; junction bases with no gene match: 8. The germline gives CDR1 MNHNS, CDR2 SASEGT. The CDR3 sequence is 12 residues long. For the CDR3, the DNA is TGTGCCAGCAGTGAAATGGGGAGGGACCCATTCTTC. Its protein product is CASSEMGRDPFF.

The V and J genes are TRBV7-9 and TRBJ2-3; D assignment may be TRBD1 or TRBD2 (5 bases each). Between the trimmed V and J ends, which lost 1 base and 4 bases, there was a span of 12 bases. The CDR3 is 15 amino acids. Germline CDR1 and CDR2: SEHNR and FQNEAQ (reference sequence). CDR3 sequence: CASSLGGDGADTQYF. CDR3 coding DNA: TGTGCCAGCAGCTTAGGAGGGGATGGTGCAGATACGCAGTATTTT.

The rearrangement uses TRBV11-3 and TRBJ2-1, with a possible D match to TRBD2 (6 bases). This CDR3 spans 17 amino acids. The germline V and J ends were trimmed by 5 bases and 7 bases, with 24 bases remaining between them. Germline V gene sequence: CDR1 SGHNT, CDR2 YENEEA. In nucleotides, the CDR3 is TGTGCCAGCAGCCCCGACCCCGGGGGTAAGAGGAGGAATGAGCAGTTCTTC. Its translation: CASSPDPGGKRRNEQFF.

This clone has more than one count but fewer than ten. The gene calls are TRBV30 and TRBJ1-6; D is ambiguous. Germline CDR1 is GTSNPN and CDR2 is SVGIG (reference sequence). The CDR3 runs to 10 residues. Between the trimmed V and J ends, which lost 7 bases and 11 bases, there was a span of 9 bases. The CDR3 coding sequence is TGTGCCTCCGGGCGAGCACCCCTCCACTTT. This gives the protein CASGRAPLHF.

The chain carries TRBV21-1 and TRBJ1-5. TRBV21-1 is marked as a pseudogene. The CDR3 length is 17 residues. CDR3 residues: CASSKAGTIGGNQPQHF. The CDR3 nucleotides are TGTGCCAGCAGCAAAGCAGGGACTATAGGGGGCAATCAGCCCCAGCATTTT.

This sequence joins TRBV7-6 and TRBJ2-5; D remains unclear. The CDR3 has 12 residues. V was clipped by 0 bases and J by 5 bases, with 4 bases between them. CDR1 and CDR2 from the germline V gene are SGHVS and FNYEAQ. The CDR3 sequence: CASSLALETQYF. The CDR3 DNA is TGTGCCAGCAGCTTAGCCCTTGAGACCCAGTACTTC.

The DNA of the CDR3 is TGTGCCTGGAGTGCTCGAGGCGCGTTGGGCACTGAAGCTTTCTTT. As protein: CAWSARGALGTEAFF. This chain joins TRBV30 and TRBJ1-1; D unclear. CDR1 is GTSNPN and CDR2 is SVGIG in the germline V gene (reference sequence). The CDR3 sequence is 15 residues long. The germline V and J ends were trimmed by 1 base and 4 bases, with 16 bases remaining between them.